This T cell receptor (beta chain) was recovered during a study of T cells in Graves' hyperthyroidism and ophthalmopathy (dated by TCRdb to between 2018 and 2020). In the study overall: Peripheral blood samples were taken at initial diagnosis, before any treatment was given. To identify distinguishing TCR V-J signatures, a discovery cohort of about 95 patients was used, comprising 40 to 45 with Graves' ophthalmopathy and 57 with stable Graves' hyperthyroidism. Whether ophthalmopathy could be predicted prospectively was tested in an independent validation cohort made up of roughly 19 hyperthyroidism patients plus 17 patients who later progressed to ophthalmopathy. For training and testing, the 100 or so patients in the discovery cohort were randomly divided in a 7:3 ratio. In addition, the study compared T-cell repertoires in thyroid tissue and in blood from a handful of Graves' hyperthyroidism patients. Once sampling was done, hyperthyroidism patients were given methimazole at a starting dose of 30 mg daily, whereas ophthalmopathy patients were given high-dose intravenous methylprednisolone. TCR Vbeta CDR3 sequencing of 120 to 150 peripheral blood samples (over 40 ophthalmopathy, roughly 72 hyperthyroidism and around 17 progressor patients) is reported in the paper. The study at large found these results: In cross-validation, a model built on a 13 V-J signature told ophthalmopathy apart from stable hyperthyroidism with approximately 91% sensitivity and roughly 81% specificity, and in testing the same model reached 80%/75%. No statistical method was used to set the sample size in advance, and investigators knew the group allocation. Blood samples also contained most of the expanded thyroid clonotypes (frequency above 0.001), which suggests that blood repertoires may reflect thyroid immune responses. In validation, progression to ophthalmopathy was predicted by the model with 70% to 71% sensitivity and under 85% specificity, a median of roughly 6 months before onset.

This clonotype was detected ten times or more. The target of this receptor is not known. Base quality data are lacking; no much larger clone is found one base away. V ends up 1 base short and J 4 bases short, with an unmatched junction base count of 0. From a lookup of the germline V gene (reference sequence), CDR1 and CDR2 are LGHDT and YNNKEL. Reading from cysteine to phenylalanine, the CDR3 counts 14 amino acids. The kept DNA is CDR3 alone, 42 bases in frame from the first base. Amplification of TCR beta CDR3 regions was carried out from RNA transcripts. A first-round RT-PCR of the TCR CDR3 used the HTBI primer set with the Qiagen OneStep RT-PCR kit. The libraries were constructed in a second round of multiplex PCR and then size-selected and purified. The libraries were sequenced on an Illumina HiSeq2000 using paired-end 100 bp reads. On the study's bioinformatics: SOAPnuke was used to process the raw data, removing reads that contained adapters or uncalled bases, had a mean Phred below 15, or lacked an exact match to the constant primer or identifier. High-quality paired reads were merged with COPE v1.2.5, and unique nucleotide sequences were defined as clonotypes. MiTCR v1.1 was used to align the clonotypes against IMGT TRBV, TRBD and TRBJ reference segments. The analysis included only V-J combinations with a frequency above 0.0001, which together covered 99% to 99.2% of the repertoires. A TCS score was defined as the ratio between F50 (clonal expansion) and ExV (chaos), using BLOSUM62-based TCRdist between CDR3 peptides within each V-J. Welch's t-statistics and random forest reduced roughly 530 V-J features to 10 to 15, which were used in a naive Bayes classifier (R e1071). Using fastp trimming at Q25 and MiXCR clonotype assembly, TCRdb reanalyzed the public sequencing data and kept in-frame beta chains. Rows are unified per CDR3 protein, each entry keeping the most common DNA and genes. The V and J calls reflect TCRdb's pipeline rather than the authors' work. In this sample the table shows a few hundred thousand distinct CDR3 sequences, 15% to 18% of which occur a single time. The ten most abundant clones make up around 7.3% of the sample.

Stable Graves' hyperthyroidism was defined as no progression to ophthalmopathy during 18 months of follow-up. The hyperthyroidism patients were between 18 and 65 years old and newly diagnosed, with a disease duration of less than 2 months. Exclusion was applied to patients with uncontrolled infections, other autoimmune diseases, pregnancy or lactation. Diagnoses were established on the basis of clinical symptoms, serum thyroxine and TRAb, thyroid ultrasound, and orbital computed tomography. PBMCs were isolated from 7.5 to 10 ml of fresh peripheral blood by Ficoll-Paque density gradient centrifugation. Total RNA was extracted with Trizol reagent, and quality was checked on an Agilent 2100 Bioanalyzer.

Recombination linked TRBV3-1 to TRBJ2-5; 10 central bases correspond to TRBD1. The clonotype was recovered from a woman between 18 and 29 years old with Graves' hyperthyroidism. Specimen: blood. The CDR3 region has the sequence CASSQGDRGETQYF. The DNA sequence is TGTGCCAGCAGCCAAGGGGACAGGGGAGAGACCCAGTACTTC.